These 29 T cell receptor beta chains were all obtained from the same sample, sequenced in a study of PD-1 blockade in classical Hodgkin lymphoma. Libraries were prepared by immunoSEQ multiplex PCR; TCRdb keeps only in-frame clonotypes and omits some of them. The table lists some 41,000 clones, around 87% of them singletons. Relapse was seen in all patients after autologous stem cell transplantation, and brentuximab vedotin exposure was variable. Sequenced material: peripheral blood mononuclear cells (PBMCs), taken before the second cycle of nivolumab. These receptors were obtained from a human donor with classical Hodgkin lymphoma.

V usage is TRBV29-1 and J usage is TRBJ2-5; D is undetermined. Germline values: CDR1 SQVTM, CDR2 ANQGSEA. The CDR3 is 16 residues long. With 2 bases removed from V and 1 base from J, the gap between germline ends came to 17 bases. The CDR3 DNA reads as TGCAGCGTTGAACGGCATAACAAGGCGCCCCAAGAGACCCAGTACTTC. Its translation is CSVERHNKAPQETQYF.

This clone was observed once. The CDR3 sequence: CASSVPGQGTEETQYF. The CDR3 DNA reads TGTGCCAGCAGCGTACCGGGACAGGGGACTGAAGAGACCCAGTACTTC. The rearrangement joins TRBV5-6 to TRBJ2-5; 10 bases are a match to TRBD1. The germline gives CDR1 SGHDT, CDR2 YYEEEE. The V gene end was trimmed by 4 bases and the J gene end by 3 bases; junction bases not matched to a gene: 9. CDR3 length equals 16 residues.

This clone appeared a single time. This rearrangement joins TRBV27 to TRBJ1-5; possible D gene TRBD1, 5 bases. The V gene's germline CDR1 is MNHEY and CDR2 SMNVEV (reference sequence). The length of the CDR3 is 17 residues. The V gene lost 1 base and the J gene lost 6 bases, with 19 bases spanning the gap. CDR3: CASSLFFPGGNGQPQHF. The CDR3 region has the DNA TGTGCCAGCAGTTTATTTTTCCCCGGGGGGAACGGTCAGCCCCAGCATTTT.

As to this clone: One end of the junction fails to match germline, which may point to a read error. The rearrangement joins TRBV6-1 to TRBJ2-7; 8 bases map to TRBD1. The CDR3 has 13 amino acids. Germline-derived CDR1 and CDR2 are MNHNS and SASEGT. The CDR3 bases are TGTGCCAGCAGGGGGACAGGCTCCCACGAGCAGTACTTC. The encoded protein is CASRGTGSHEQYF.

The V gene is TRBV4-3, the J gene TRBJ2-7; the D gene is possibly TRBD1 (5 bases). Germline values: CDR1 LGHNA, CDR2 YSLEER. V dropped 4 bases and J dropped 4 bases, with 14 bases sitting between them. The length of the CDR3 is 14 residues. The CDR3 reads CASSPRLGVYEQYF. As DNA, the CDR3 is TGCGCCAGCAGCCCGAGGTTAGGGGTATACGAGCAGTACTTC.

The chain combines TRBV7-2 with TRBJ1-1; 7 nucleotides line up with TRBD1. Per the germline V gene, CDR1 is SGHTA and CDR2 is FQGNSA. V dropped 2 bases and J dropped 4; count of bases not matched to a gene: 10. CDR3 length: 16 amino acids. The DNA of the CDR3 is TGTGCCAGCAGCTTAAGGGCAGGGGGTGTGGGCACTGAAGCTTTCTTT. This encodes CASSLRAGGVGTEAFF.

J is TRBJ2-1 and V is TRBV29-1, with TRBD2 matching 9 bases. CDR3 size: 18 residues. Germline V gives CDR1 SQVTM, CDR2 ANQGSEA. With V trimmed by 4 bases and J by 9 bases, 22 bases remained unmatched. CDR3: CSVVGSLAGHNPDSEQFF. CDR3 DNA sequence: TGCAGCGTTGTAGGTAGTCTAGCGGGACATAACCCGGACAGTGAGCAGTTCTTC.

CDR3 protein: CASSLVNTEAFF. The CDR3 nucleotides are TGTGCCAGCAGCTTAGTAAACACTGAAGCTTTCTTT. The chain carries TRBV7-2 and TRBJ1-1; D ambiguous. Germline loops: CDR1 SGHTA, CDR2 FQGNSA. Trimming removed 1 base at V and 2 bases at J, with 2 bases between. This CDR3 has 12 residues.

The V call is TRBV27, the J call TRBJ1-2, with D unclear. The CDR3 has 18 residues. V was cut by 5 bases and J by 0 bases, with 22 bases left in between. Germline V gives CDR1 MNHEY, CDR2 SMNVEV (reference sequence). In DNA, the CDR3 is TGTGCCAGCAGTCCGACAAGGGCCAACGCGGGAGCTAACTATGGCTACACCTTC. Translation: CASSPTRANAGANYGYTF.

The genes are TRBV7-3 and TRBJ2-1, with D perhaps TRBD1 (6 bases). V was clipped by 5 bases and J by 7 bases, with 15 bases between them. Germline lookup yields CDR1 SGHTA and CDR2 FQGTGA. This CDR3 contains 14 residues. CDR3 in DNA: TGTGCCAGCAGCCAAGGCCCCCAGGGGAATGAGCAGTTCTTC. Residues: CASSQGPQGNEQFF.

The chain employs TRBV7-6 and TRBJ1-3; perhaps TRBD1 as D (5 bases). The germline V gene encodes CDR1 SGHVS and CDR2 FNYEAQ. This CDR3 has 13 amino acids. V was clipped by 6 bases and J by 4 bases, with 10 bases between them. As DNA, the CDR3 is TGTGCCAGCAGTTGGGACGTAGGAAACACCATATATTTT. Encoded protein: CASSWDVGNTIYF.

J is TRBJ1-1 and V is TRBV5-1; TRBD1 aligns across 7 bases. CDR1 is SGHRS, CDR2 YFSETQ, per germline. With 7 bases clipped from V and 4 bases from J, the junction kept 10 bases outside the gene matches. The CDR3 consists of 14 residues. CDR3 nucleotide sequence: TGCGCCAGCGAACCGGGACAGATGAGCACTGAAGCTTTCTTT. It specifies CASEPGQMSTEAFF. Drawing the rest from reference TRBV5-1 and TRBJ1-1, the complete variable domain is KAGVTQTPRYLIKTRGQQVTLSCSPISGHRSVSWYQQTPGQGLQFLFEYFSETQRNKGNFPGRFSGRQFSNSRSEMNVSTLELGDSALYLCASEPGQMSTEAFFGQGTRLTVV.

The CDR3 loop reads CASSVAMGLAYEQYF. The CDR3 DNA is TGTGCCAGCAGCGTAGCCATGGGACTAGCCTACGAGCAGTACTTC. The J gene is TRBJ2-7, the V gene TRBV9; the match to TRBD2 covers 8 bases. Germline lookup yields CDR1 SGDLS and CDR2 YYNGEE. With V trimmed by 0 bases and J by 2 bases, 4 bases remained unmatched. The CDR3 is made up of 15 amino acids.

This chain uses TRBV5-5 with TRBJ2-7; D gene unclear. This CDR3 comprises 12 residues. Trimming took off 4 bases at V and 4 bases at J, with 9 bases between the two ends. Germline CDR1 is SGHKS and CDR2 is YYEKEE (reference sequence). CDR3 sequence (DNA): TGTGCCAGCAGCCCCCCATCATACGAGCAGTACTTC. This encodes CASSPPSYEQYF. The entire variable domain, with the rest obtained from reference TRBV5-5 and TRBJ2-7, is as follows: DAGVTQSPTHLIKTRGQQVTLRCSPISGHKSVSWYQQVLGQGPQFIFQYYEKEERGRGNFPDRFSARQFPNYSSELNVNALLLGDSALYLCASSPPSYEQYFGPGTRLTVT.

CDR3 region: CASSPVASSYNEQFF. CDR3 bases: TGCGCCAGCAGCCCGGTGGCGAGCTCCTACAATGAGCAGTTCTTC. The rearrangement joins TRBV4-1 to TRBJ2-1; no reliable D call. Germline V gene sequence: CDR1 MGHRA, CDR2 YSYEKL. The CDR3 covers 15 residues. The V end was cut by 4 bases, the J end by 0 bases, with 10 bases between.

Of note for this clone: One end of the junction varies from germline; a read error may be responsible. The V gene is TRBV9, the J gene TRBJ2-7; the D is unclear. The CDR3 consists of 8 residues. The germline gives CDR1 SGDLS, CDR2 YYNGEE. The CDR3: CASSVGHF. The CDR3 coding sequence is TGTGCCAGCAGCGTAGGACACTTC.

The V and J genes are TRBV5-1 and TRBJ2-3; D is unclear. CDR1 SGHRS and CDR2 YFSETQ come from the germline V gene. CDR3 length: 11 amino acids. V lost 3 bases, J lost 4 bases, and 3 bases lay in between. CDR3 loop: CASSSPDTQYF. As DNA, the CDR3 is TGCGCCAGCAGCTCGCCAGATACGCAGTATTTT.

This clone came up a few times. CDR3 sequence reads: CASSYNTAGNQPQHF. In DNA, the CDR3 is TGTGCCAGCAGTTACAATACGGCAGGGAATCAGCCCCAGCATTTT. The rearrangement uses TRBV6-6 and TRBJ1-5, with D tentatively TRBD1 (5 bases). The CDR3 loop spans 15 amino acids. The germline V and J ends were trimmed by 2 bases and 4 bases, with 12 bases remaining between them. Germline assignment: CDR1 MNHNY and CDR2 SVGAGI (reference sequence).

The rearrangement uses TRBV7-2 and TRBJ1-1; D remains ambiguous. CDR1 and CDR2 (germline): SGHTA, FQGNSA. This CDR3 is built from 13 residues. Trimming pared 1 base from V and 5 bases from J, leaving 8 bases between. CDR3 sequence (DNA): TGTGCCAGCAGCTTAGGTGGTGGGACTGAAGCTTTCTTT. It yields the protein CASSLGGGTEAFF. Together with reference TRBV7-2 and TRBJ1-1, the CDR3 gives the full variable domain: GAGVSQSPSNKVTEKGKDVELRCDPISGHTALYWYRQSLGQGLEFLIYFQGNSAPDKSGLPSDRFSAERTGGSVSTLTIQRTQQEDSAVYLCASSLGGGTEAFFGQGTRLTVV.

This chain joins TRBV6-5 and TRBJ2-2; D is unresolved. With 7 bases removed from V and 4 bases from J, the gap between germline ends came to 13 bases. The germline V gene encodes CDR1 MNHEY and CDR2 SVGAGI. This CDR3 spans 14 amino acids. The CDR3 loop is CASTGQHPTGELFF. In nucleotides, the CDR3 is TGTGCCAGCACCGGCCAGCACCCCACCGGGGAGCTGTTTTTT.

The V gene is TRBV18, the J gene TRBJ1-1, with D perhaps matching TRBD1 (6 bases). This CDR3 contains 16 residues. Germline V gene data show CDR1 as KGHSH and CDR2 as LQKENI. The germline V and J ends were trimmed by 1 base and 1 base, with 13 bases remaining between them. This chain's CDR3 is CASSPLPGQQNTEAFF. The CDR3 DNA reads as TGTGCCAGCTCACCACTGCCGGGACAACAGAACACTGAAGCTTTCTTT.

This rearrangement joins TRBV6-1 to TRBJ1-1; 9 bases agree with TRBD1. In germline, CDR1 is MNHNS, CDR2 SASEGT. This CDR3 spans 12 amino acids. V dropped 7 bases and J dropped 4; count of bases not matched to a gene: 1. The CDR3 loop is CASNRGLTEAFF. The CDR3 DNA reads TGTGCCAGCAACAGGGGGCTCACTGAAGCTTTCTTT.

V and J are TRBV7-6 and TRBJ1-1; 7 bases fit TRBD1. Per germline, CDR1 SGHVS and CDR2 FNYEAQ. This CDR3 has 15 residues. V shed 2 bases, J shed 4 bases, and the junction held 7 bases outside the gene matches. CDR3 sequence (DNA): TGTGCCAGCAGCTTACCCCAGGGGGGAGTCACTGAAGCTTTCTTT. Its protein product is CASSLPQGGVTEAFF.

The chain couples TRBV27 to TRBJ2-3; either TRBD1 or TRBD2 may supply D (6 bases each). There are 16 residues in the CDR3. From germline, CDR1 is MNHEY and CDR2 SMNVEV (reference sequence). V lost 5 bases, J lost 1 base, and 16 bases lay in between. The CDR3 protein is CASSGLTGARTDTQYF. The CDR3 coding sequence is TGTGCCAGCAGTGGCTTGACGGGGGCCCGCACAGATACGCAGTATTTT.

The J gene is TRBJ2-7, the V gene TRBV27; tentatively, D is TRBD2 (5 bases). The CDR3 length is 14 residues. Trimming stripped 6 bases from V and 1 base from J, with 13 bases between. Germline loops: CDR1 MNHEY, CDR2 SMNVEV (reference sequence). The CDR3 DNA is TGTGCCAGCAGCACAAATACGGGGTCCTACGAGCAGTACTTC. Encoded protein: CASSTNTGSYEQYF.

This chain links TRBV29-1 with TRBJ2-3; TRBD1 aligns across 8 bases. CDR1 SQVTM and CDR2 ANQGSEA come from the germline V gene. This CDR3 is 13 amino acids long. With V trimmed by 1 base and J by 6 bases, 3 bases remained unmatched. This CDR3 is CSVEGTGTDTQYF. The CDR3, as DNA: TGCAGCGTTGAAGGGACAGGGACGGATACGCAGTATTTT.

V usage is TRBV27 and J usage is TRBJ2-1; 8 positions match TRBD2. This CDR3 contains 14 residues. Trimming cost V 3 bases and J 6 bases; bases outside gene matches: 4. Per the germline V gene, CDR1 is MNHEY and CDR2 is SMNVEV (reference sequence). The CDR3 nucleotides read TGTGCCAGCAGTTTTATTAGCGGGGCCAATGAGCAGTTCTTC. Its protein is CASSFISGANEQFF.

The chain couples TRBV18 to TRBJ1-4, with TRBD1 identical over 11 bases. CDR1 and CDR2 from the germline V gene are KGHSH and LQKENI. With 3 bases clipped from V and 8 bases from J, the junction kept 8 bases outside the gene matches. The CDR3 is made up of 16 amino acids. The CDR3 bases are TGTGCCAGCTCACCCCGGGGGACAGGGGGAAAGGAAAAACTGTTTTTT. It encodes CASSPRGTGGKEKLFF.

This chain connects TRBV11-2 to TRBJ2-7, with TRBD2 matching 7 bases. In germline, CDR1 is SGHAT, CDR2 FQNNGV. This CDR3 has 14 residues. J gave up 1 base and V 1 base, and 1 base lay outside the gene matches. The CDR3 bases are TGTGCCAGCAGCTTAGGGGAGGGGTCCTACGAGCAGTACTTC. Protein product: CASSLGEGSYEQYF.